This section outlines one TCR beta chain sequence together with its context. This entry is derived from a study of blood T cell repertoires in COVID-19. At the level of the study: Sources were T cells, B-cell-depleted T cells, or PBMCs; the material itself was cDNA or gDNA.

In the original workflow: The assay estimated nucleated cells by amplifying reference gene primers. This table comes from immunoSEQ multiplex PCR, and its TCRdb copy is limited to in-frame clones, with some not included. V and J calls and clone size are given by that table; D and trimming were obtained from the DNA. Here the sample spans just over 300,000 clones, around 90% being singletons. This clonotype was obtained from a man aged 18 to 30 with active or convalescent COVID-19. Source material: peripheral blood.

DNA for the CDR3: TGTGCCAGTAGCCTGGTCGGGGGACCCTACGAGCAGTACTTC. This translates into CASSLVGGPYEQYF. The V gene is TRBV19, the J gene TRBJ2-7, with D perhaps matching TRBD2 (6 bases). The CDR3 spans 14 residues. V gave up 6 bases and J gave up 2 bases, with 14 bases separating them. Looked up from germline, CDR1 is LNHDA and CDR2 is SQIVND (reference sequence).